These 6 T cell receptor beta chains came from one sample sequenced in a study of control samples from healthy donors and cancer patients. Data came from immunoSEQ multiplex PCR; TCRdb stores just in-frame clones and leaves some out. The table includes 85,000 to 95,000 clones, about 88% detected once. Sequenced material: blood. Every receptor here comes from a woman aged 70-85 years in good health.

The V gene is TRBV12-3 or TRBV12-4, the J gene TRBJ2-7; possibly TRBD1 for D (6 bases). V dropped 3 bases and J dropped 5 bases, with 11 bases sitting between them. This CDR3 contains 13 residues. CDR3 coding DNA: TGTGCCAGCAGTTTCCTCAGGGGCCACGAGCAGTACTTC. This gives the protein CASSFLRGHEQYF.

This chain links TRBV24-1 with TRBJ1-2, with a possible D match to TRBD1 (6 bases). CDR1 and CDR2 from the germline V gene are KGHDR and SFDVKD. Deletions cut 9 bases from V and 1 base from J, with 11 bases between. The CDR3 totals 13 residues. CDR3: CATALGGNYGYTF. CDR3 coding DNA: TGTGCCACCGCCCTAGGGGGTAACTATGGCTACACCTTC.

This clone has only a few counts. The CDR3 reads CAWSGRGQGRDGYTF. The CDR3 DNA reads as TGTGCCTGGAGTGGACGGGGACAGGGTAGGGATGGCTACACCTTC. The chain combines TRBV30 with TRBJ1-2; 9 nucleotides line up with TRBD1. Losses at the gene ends were 1 base for V and 6 bases for J; bases not matched to a gene: 9. Germline V gene lookup returns CDR1 GTSNPN and CDR2 SVGIG (reference sequence). The CDR3 runs 15 residues.

This clone was found a few times. V and J are TRBV5-8 and TRBJ2-2; TRBD1 agrees at 9 bases. Germline lookup yields CDR1 SGHTS and CDR2 YDEGEE. This CDR3 is 16 amino acids long. After removal of 3 bases from V and 2 bases from J, the junction contained 5 bases not matched to a gene. CDR3 nucleotide sequence: TGTGCCAGCAGCTCCCAGGACAGGGGAAACACCGGGGAGCTGTTTTTT. It encodes CASSSQDRGNTGELFF.

The V gene is TRBV12-3 or TRBV12-4, the J gene TRBJ2-1; D possibly matches TRBD1 or TRBD2 (7 bases each). The CDR3 sequence is 13 residues long. V lost 5 bases, J lost 9 bases, and 14 bases lay in between. This chain's CDR3 is CASSPGGAGEQFF. In DNA, the CDR3 is TGTGCCAGCAGTCCAGGGGGGGCCGGTGAGCAGTTCTTC.

This clone was seen more than once but under ten times. The rearrangement links TRBV6-5 to TRBJ2-5; 8 bases fit TRBD2. V lost 5 bases and J lost 4; bases outside the gene matches: 6. Germline CDR1 is MNHEY and CDR2 is SVGAGI. The CDR3 extends over 14 amino acids. CDR3 DNA: TGTGCCAGCAGTCAACCGGGGGGGAGAGAGACCCAGTACTTC. Residues: CASSQPGGRETQYF.